The clone carrying this T cell receptor beta chain has more than one count but fewer than ten. These data originate in a study of HIV-infected patients and healthy controls. cDNA was made from 500 ng RNA using alpha and beta constant primers. Using multiplexing indices, alpha and beta chain libraries were generated apart by chain-specific third strand synthesis. One entry per CDR3 protein results from TCRdb running MiXCR on the 5' RACE reads. The repertoire has several thousand distinct CDR3 sequences, roughly 11% of them found once; the top ten carry 25% to 30%. Whole blood was used without fractionation, so all unsorted peripheral T cells were included. V lost 1 base and J lost 1, with 7 bases in between. There are 13 residues in the CDR3. Germline values: CDR1 DFQATT, CDR2 SNEGSKA (reference sequence).

The origin of this receptor is an adult with HIV infection. The rearrangement joins TRBV20-1 to TRBJ1-1; D uncertain. The sequenced sample was blood, obtained before antiretroviral therapy. CDR3 DNA sequence: TGCAGTGCTAGAGGAGAGGGGAACACTGAAGCTTTCTTT. Translation: CSARGEGNTEAFF.